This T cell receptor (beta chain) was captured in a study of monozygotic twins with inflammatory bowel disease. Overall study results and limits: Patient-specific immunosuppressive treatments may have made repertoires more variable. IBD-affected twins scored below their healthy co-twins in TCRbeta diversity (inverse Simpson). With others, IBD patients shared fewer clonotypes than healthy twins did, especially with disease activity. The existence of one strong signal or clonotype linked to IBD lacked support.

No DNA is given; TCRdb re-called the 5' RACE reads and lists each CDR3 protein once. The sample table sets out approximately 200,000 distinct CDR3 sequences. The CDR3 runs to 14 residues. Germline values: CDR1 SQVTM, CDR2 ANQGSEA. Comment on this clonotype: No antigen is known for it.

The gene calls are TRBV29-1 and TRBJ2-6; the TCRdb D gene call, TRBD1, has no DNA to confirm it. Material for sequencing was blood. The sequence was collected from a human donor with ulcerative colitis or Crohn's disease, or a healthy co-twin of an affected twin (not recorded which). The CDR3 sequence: CSVPRGSGANVLTF.